This T cell receptor (beta chain) originates from a study of beta chain features in type 1 diabetes. As for the study in general: In age, gender and cell yields, patients were similar to healthy donors.

Germline assignment: CDR1 LGHNA and CDR2 YSLEER. The CDR3 covers 15 residues. Trimming removed 4 bases at V and 0 bases at J, with 13 bases between. Broader study findings: The study found moderately but significantly shorter TCRB CDR3s in all four CD4+ subsets of Type 1 diabetes patients. In type 1 diabetes patients, VDJ junctions had fewer insertions; deletions at these junctions were more frequent. Across patients, naive, central memory and Treg TCRB repertoires exhibited apparently greater similarity than was observed across healthy donors.

A word on this clone: Its cognate antigen is unknown.

Every bit of the isolated RNA underwent reverse transcription, so sequencing read expressed TCRB transcripts. TCRdb's copy holds only in-frame clones and misses some; the assay was immunoSEQ multiplex PCR. The sample records approximately 300,000 clones, roughly 11% being singletons. The specimen sequenced was naive CD4+ T cells from blood. This chain joins TRBV4-3 and TRBJ2-7, with D unresolved. This TCR was sampled from a woman aged 30 to 39 in good health. The DNA for the CDR3 is TGCGCCAGCAGCCTGTCGTACCGGAGCTCCTACGAGCAGTACTTC. It is translated as CASSLSYRSSYEQYF.